The 26 T cell receptor beta chains presented below share a single source sample, sequenced in a study of spatial heterogeneity in lung cancer. In TCRdb, the 5' RACE reads were re-called with MiXCR into one record per CDR3 protein. The sample consists of around 23,000 distinct CDR3 sequences, about 4.6% of them appearing once. Described time point: sample taken at primary tumor resection. Unsorted whole RNA samples from tumor, nontumor lung or frozen PBMC were sequenced. The material sequenced was PBMCs, taken at surgery. Receptor source: a male donor with early-stage non-small cell lung cancer.

The CDR3 bases are TGTGCCAGCAGCCCGCGGGACAGGGCATTGTCCGAGCAGTACTTC. Amino acids: CASSPRDRALSEQYF. The chain carries TRBV9 and TRBJ2-7; 9 positions match TRBD1. The CDR3 is 15 residues long. The trim removed 4 bases at V and 6 bases at J, leaving 11 bases unmatched. CDR1 and CDR2 (germline): SGDLS, YYNGEE.

This clonotype was observed at least ten times. CDR3 residues: CATETAPYNEQFF. The CDR3 DNA sequence: TGTGCCACCGAGACCGCACCGTACAATGAGCAGTTCTTC. The rearrangement uses TRBV6-5 and TRBJ2-1, with D unclear. This CDR3 contains 13 residues. V was trimmed by 10 bases and J by 4 bases, leaving 14 bases between them. CDR1 and CDR2 from the germline V gene are MNHEY and SVGAGI.

This rearrangement joins TRBV7-8 to TRBJ2-1; the match to TRBD1 covers 9 bases. This CDR3 comprises 16 residues. V was pared by 4 bases and J by 0 bases, with 4 bases of the junction left unmatched. Germline V gives CDR1 SGHVS, CDR2 FQNEAQ. The DNA for the CDR3 is TGTGCCAGCAGCTCCTTGGACAGGGGCTCCTACAATGAGCAGTTCTTC. Translated, it gives CASSSLDRGSYNEQFF.

V usage is TRBV5-1 and J usage is TRBJ2-2; tentatively, D is TRBD2 (5 bases). The CDR3 is 15 residues long. With 3 bases removed from V and 3 bases from J, the gap between germline ends came to 12 bases. The germline CDR1 and CDR2 sequences are SGHRS and YFSETQ. The CDR3 loop reads CASSWELRDTGELFF. The CDR3 nucleotides are TGCGCCAGCAGCTGGGAGCTGAGGGACACCGGGGAGCTGTTTTTT.

The sample holds many counts of this clonotype. The CDR3 spells CASSLPQPPLHF. CDR3 nucleotide sequence: TGTGCCAGCAGTTTACCGCAACCACCCCTCCACTTT. This chain uses TRBV28 with TRBJ1-6, with no clear D. The V and J ends lost 2 bases and 11 bases respectively, with 7 bases between them. In germline, CDR1 is MDHEN, CDR2 SYDVKM. CDR3 length: 12 amino acids.

This clonotype was detected many times. Here the CDR3 DNA reads TGCAGCGTGGACAGGGAAGACACTGAAGCTTTCTTT. It is translated as CSVDREDTEAFF. The V and J genes are TRBV29-1 and TRBJ1-1; TRBD1 matches 8 bases. The CDR3 contains 12 residues. V shed 6 bases, J shed 3 bases, and the junction held 3 bases outside the gene matches. In germline, CDR1 is SQVTM, CDR2 ANQGSEA.

This clonotype was seen ten or more times. The genes are TRBV27 and TRBJ1-2; 7 bases are shared with TRBD1. The trim removed 4 bases at V and 8 bases at J, leaving 7 bases unmatched. The CDR3 spans 13 residues. CDR1 and CDR2 (germline): MNHEY, SMNVEV (reference sequence). The CDR3 DNA is TGTGCCAGCAGTTCTCAACAGGGGAGGGGCTACACCTTC. Encoded protein: CASSSQQGRGYTF.

In its sample, this clonotype was seen many times. The chain is built from TRBV14 and TRBJ2-1; D perhaps matches TRBD2 (6 bases). Deletions cut 4 bases from V and 9 bases from J, with 13 bases between. The CDR3 is 13 residues long. From germline, CDR1 is SGHDN and CDR2 FVKESK. CDR3 in amino acids: CASSPDGGIEQFF. Written as DNA, the CDR3 is TGTGCCAGCAGCCCGGACGGGGGAATTGAGCAGTTCTTC.

In its sample, this clonotype was seen many times. The J gene is TRBJ1-6, the V gene TRBV20-1, with no clear D. CDR3 length: 15 residues. In germline, CDR1 is DFQATT, CDR2 SNEGSKA (reference sequence). Trimming shortened V by 4 bases and J by 4 bases, and 14 bases separated the two germline ends. The CDR3 coding sequence is TGCAGTGCTACAGTACAGCTTTCTTATAATTCACCCCTCCACTTT. This codes for CSATVQLSYNSPLHF.

This clonotype showed up many times. The rearrangement uses TRBV7-8 and TRBJ1-6; D possibly corresponds to TRBD1 (6 bases). The CDR3 runs to 15 residues. V was clipped by 1 base and J by 7 bases, with 11 bases between them. Looked up from germline, CDR1 is SGHVS and CDR2 is FQNEAQ. CDR3 nucleotide sequence: TGTGCCAGCAGCTTAGGGCAGGGGAGAAATTCACCCCTCCACTTT. Translated, it gives CASSLGQGRNSPLHF.

The genes are TRBV6-5 and TRBJ2-5, with a possible D match to TRBD1 (6 bases). Trimming left V 6 bases short and J 3 bases short, with 14 bases between. Germline values: CDR1 MNHEY, CDR2 SVGAGI. CDR3 length: 14 amino acids. The CDR3 is CASSLQRGKETQYF. The CDR3 coding sequence is TGTGCCAGCAGCCTTCAGAGGGGGAAAGAGACCCAGTACTTC.

There are many counts of this clonotype. The chain has TRBV20-1 and TRBJ1-4; possible D gene TRBD1, 5 bases. Germline V CDR1 and CDR2: DFQATT, SNEGSKA (reference sequence). The ends were cut back, 1 base at V and 5 bases at J, with 14 bases in the middle. The CDR3 covers 15 residues. The CDR3 sequence is CSARGQGGANEKLFF. CDR3 nucleotides: TGCAGTGCTAGAGGGCAGGGAGGGGCCAATGAAAAACTGTTTTTT.

This clonotype was counted at least ten times. The V gene is TRBV7-2, the J gene TRBJ2-7; 7 nucleotides agree with TRBD2. V trimming: 4 bases; J trimming: 6 bases; junction bases outside the gene matches: 9. This CDR3 region has 14 residues. Germline V gene lookup returns CDR1 SGHTA and CDR2 FQGNSA. The CDR3 loop reads CASSSHGGTGEQYF. CDR3 DNA: TGTGCCAGCAGCTCCCACGGGGGGACGGGCGAGCAGTACTTC.

This clonotype came up many times. The chain couples TRBV6-1 to TRBJ2-7; 7 nucleotides match TRBD2. The CDR3 is 16 residues long. Germline trimming cut 6 bases from V and 2 bases from J; bases unmatched to any gene: 13. CDR1 is MNHNS, CDR2 SASEGT, per germline. The CDR3 nucleotides read TGTGCCAGCAGCCTTCCAGTTGCGGGAGAGGCCTACGAGCAGTACTTC. This codes for CASSLPVAGEAYEQYF.

This clonotype occurred many times. The V and J genes are TRBV5-4 and TRBJ1-2, with unresolved D. There are 13 residues in the CDR3. Germline V lookup: CDR1 SGHNT, CDR2 YYREEE (reference sequence). V was clipped by 0 bases and J by 2 bases, with 5 bases between them. The CDR3 loop reads CASSLGRNYGYTF. The CDR3 DNA reads as TGTGCCAGCAGCTTGGGACGGAACTATGGCTACACCTTC.

This clonotype has more than one count but fewer than ten. The V call is TRBV5-4, the J call TRBJ1-1, with D uncertain. The CDR3 is made up of 15 amino acids. CDR1 is SGHNT, CDR2 YYREEE, per germline (reference sequence). V was shortened by 4 bases and J by 0 bases, with 13 bases between the two germline ends. CDR3 region: CASSDRLLMNTEAFF. The DNA of the CDR3 is TGTGCCAGCAGCGACCGACTGCTAATGAACACTGAAGCTTTCTTT.

This clonotype has at least ten counts. The CDR3 DNA sequence: TGTGCCAGCAGACTAGCGGGGGCTAATGAGCAGTTCTTC. It yields the protein CASRLAGANEQFF. The chain recombines TRBV6-2 or TRBV6-3 with TRBJ2-1; TRBD2 matches at 11 bases. This CDR3 region has 13 residues. The V segment lost 6 bases and the J segment 7 bases; nucleotides outside the gene matches: 2. The germline gives CDR1 MNHEY, CDR2 SVGEGT.

This clonotype was seen many times. This chain connects TRBV5-4 to TRBJ2-4; 9 nucleotides align to TRBD1. This CDR3 is built from 15 residues. The germline gives CDR1 SGHNT, CDR2 YYREEE (reference sequence). Trimming at V came to 4 bases and at J to 4 bases, leaving 6 bases not matched to a gene. As DNA, the CDR3 is TGTGCCAGCAGCCCTGGAGGGACAGGGAAAAACATTCAGTACTTC. This translates into CASSPGGTGKNIQYF.

This clonotype was seen more than once but under ten times. The chain links TRBV12-3 or TRBV12-4 to TRBJ2-1, with TRBD2 identical over 9 bases. The trim removed 6 bases at V and 9 bases at J, leaving 6 bases unmatched. There are 13 residues in the CDR3. The CDR3 nucleotides read TGTGCCAGCAGCCTTAGCGGGGGCAGTGAGCAGTTCTTC. This codes for CASSLSGGSEQFF.

This clonotype was seen at least ten times. The gene calls are TRBV12-3 or TRBV12-4 and TRBJ1-5; no reliable D call. The CDR3 covers 15 residues. Trimming took 2 bases from V and 2 from J, leaving 10 bases between them. CDR3 in amino acids: CASSLRGGGNQPQHF. Written as DNA, the CDR3 is TGTGCCAGCAGTTTAAGAGGTGGGGGCAATCAGCCCCAGCATTTT.

This clonotype was seen many times. CDR3 loop: CASRLGLASSTDTQYF. In DNA form, the CDR3 reads TGTGCCAGCAGACTCGGACTAGCGTCTAGCACAGATACGCAGTATTTT. The genes are TRBV6-5 and TRBJ2-3, with 9 bases matching TRBD2. The CDR3 loop spans 16 amino acids. The germline CDR1 and CDR2 sequences are MNHEY and SVGAGI. Trimming removed 6 bases from V and 0 bases from J; junction bases left unmatched: 7.

This clonotype appeared many times. This sequence joins TRBV9 and TRBJ2-1, with D perhaps TRBD1 (6 bases). The V and J ends lost 3 bases and 0 bases respectively, with 13 bases between them. The CDR3 contains 16 residues. CDR1 is SGDLS, CDR2 YYNGEE, per germline. This chain's CDR3 is CASSGQVVASYNEQFF. The CDR3 nucleotides read TGTGCCAGCAGCGGACAGGTTGTAGCCTCCTACAATGAGCAGTTCTTC.

This chain uses TRBV6-5 with TRBJ2-1, with a weak D call TRBD2 (6 bases). The germline V gene has CDR1 MNHEY and CDR2 SVGAGI. This CDR3 is 14 amino acids long. V lost 3 bases and J 10 bases, leaving 16 bases between the germline ends. The CDR3 here is CASSYGIGGDEQFF. The CDR3 bases are TGTGCCAGCAGTTATGGGATCGGGGGAGACGAGCAGTTCTTC.

This clonotype was detected many times. The chain is built from TRBV9 and TRBJ2-2; D gene uncertain. The CDR3 is made up of 16 amino acids. V lost 2 bases and J 3 bases, leaving 14 bases between the germline ends. Germline-derived CDR1 and CDR2 are SGDLS and YYNGEE. The CDR3 is CASSVLPESDTGELFF. CDR3 coding DNA: TGTGCCAGCAGCGTTCTCCCGGAGTCGGACACCGGGGAGCTGTTTTTT.

This clonotype showed up many times. The gene calls are TRBV10-3 and TRBJ2-1; 9 bases fit TRBD2. V lost 10 bases to trimming and J lost 9 bases; unmatched junction nucleotides: 10. The CDR3 consists of 13 residues. The germline V gene encodes CDR1 ENHRY and CDR2 SYGVKD. The CDR3 is CATWAAGGVEQFF. In DNA, the CDR3 is TGTGCCACCTGGGCAGCGGGAGGAGTTGAGCAGTTCTTC.

This clonotype was detected a few times. The chain uses TRBV6-5 and TRBJ1-6, with 9 bases fitting TRBD1. The CDR3 is 17 amino acids. J was trimmed by 7 bases and V by 1 base; bases with no gene match: 8. CDR1 and CDR2 from the germline V gene are MNHEY and SVGAGI. CDR3 sequence: CASSYYDAGTGNSPLHF. The CDR3 region has the DNA TGTGCCAGCAGTTACTACGACGCCGGGACAGGGAATTCACCCCTCCACTTT.